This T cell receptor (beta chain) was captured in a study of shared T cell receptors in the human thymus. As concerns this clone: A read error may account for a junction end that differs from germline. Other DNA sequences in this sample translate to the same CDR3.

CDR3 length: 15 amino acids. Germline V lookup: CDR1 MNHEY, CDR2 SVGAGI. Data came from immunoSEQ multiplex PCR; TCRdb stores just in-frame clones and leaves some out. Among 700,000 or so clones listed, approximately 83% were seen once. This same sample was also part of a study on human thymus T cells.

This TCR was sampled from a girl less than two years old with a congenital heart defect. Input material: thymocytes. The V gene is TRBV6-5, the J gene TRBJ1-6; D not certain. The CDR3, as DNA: TGTGCCAGCAGGATCTCACACAGATCTAATTCCCCCCTCCACTTT. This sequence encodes CASRISHRSNSPLHF.